This paragraph covers one T cell receptor beta chain sequence. The antigen is undetermined. Participants comprised healthy donors of bone marrow. CDR1 MNHEY and CDR2 SVGAGI come from the germline V gene. Trimming took 5 bases from V and 2 from J, leaving 12 bases between them. This CDR3 spans 14 amino acids. PCR used 60 Vbeta primers and 13 Jbeta primers. TCRdb's copy holds only in-frame clones and misses some; the assay was immunoSEQ multiplex PCR. The sample consists of about 200,000 clones, 81% of them appearing once. The data were obtained in a study of cytomegalovirus exposure and HLA in healthy donors. For the study at large: Researchers previously reported finding 117 million unique TCR beta sequences from 150 million to 200 million T cells. Study-wide findings and caveats: From TCR beta sequences, most subjects' HLA-A and HLA-B alleles were reportedly predicted accurately.

This TCR was recovered from a man aged 40-49 years in good health and CMV-seropositive. Material for sequencing was PBMCs. This rearrangement joins TRBV6-5 to TRBJ1-2; weak D call: TRBD1 (5 bases). The CDR3 spells CASSPWGENYGYTF. The CDR3 nucleotides read TGTGCCAGCAGTCCCTGGGGGGAAAACTATGGCTACACCTTC.